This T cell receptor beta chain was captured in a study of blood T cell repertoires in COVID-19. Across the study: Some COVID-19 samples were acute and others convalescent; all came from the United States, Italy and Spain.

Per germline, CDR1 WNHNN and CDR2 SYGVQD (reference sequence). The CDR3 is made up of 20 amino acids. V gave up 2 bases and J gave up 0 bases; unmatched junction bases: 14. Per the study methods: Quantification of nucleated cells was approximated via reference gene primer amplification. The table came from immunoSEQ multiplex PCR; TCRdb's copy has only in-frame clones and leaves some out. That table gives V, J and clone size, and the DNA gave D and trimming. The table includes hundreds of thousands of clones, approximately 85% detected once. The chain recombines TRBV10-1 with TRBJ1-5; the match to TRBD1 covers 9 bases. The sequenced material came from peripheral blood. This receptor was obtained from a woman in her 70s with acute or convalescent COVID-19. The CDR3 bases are TGCGCCAGCAGTGAGGAGGAGACAGGGGGAGGGGGTTATAGCAATCAGCCCCAGCATTTT. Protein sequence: CASSEEETGGGGYSNQPQHF.